A selection of T cell receptor beta chains follows, all from one sample in a study of shared T cell receptors in the human thymus. This table comes from immunoSEQ multiplex PCR, and its TCRdb copy is limited to in-frame clones, with some not included. The sample includes roughly 500,000 clones, around 78% of them seen just once. These same data were also listed under a study on human thymus T cells.

The specimen was thymocytes. These receptor sequences come from a boy younger than two with a congenital heart defect. CDR3s include the opening cysteine and the closing phenylalanine or tryptophan. A D gene is named only where the DNA matches it firmly. The listing skips clone size in some rows; elsewhere it reads once, few, many or a size class.

CDR3 DNA,CDR3 protein,D gene,clone size,J gene,V gene
TGTGCCAGCAGTATAGTAGCGGGAGATGGAGATACGCAGTATTTT,CASSIVAGDGDTQYF,TRBD2,-,TRBJ2-3,TRBV27
TGTGCCAGTAGTACCCAAAACAGGGTATTGCCCGGGGAGCTGTTTTTT,CASSTQNRVLPGELFF,-,-,TRBJ2-2,TRBV19
TGCGCCAGCAGCTTGGTGGCAGGGTGGGTCTATGGCTACACCTTC,CASSLVAGWVYGYTF,-,-,TRBJ1-2,TRBV5-1
TGTGCCAGCAGCCAAGGCAGGGCTCACGAGCAGTACTTC,CASSQGRAHEQYF,-,-,TRBJ2-7,TRBV14
TGCAGCGTTGCCCCGACAGGGAAGGACTACACCTTC,CSVAPTGKDYTF,TRBD1,-,TRBJ1-2,TRBV29-1
TGTGCCAGCAGTGACGGGACTAGAAATAATGAGCAGTTCTTC,CASSDGTRNNEQFF,TRBD2,-,TRBJ2-1,TRBV2
TGCGCCAGCAGCCAGGGAAGCGGGAGGTTAAATGAGCAGTTCTTC,CASSQGSGRLNEQFF,TRBD2,once,TRBJ2-1,TRBV4-1
TGTGCCAGCAGTCCAAGACTAGGACCGGGAAATGAGCAGTTCTTC,CASSPRLGPGNEQFF,-,-,TRBJ2-1,TRBV27
TGTGCCAGCAGCCAAGAAAGCGGGGTCCTCAATGAGCAGTTCTTC,CASSQESGVLNEQFF,TRBD2,-,TRBJ2-1,TRBV4-2
TGTGCCAGCAGCGGAAAGGAGTACCGAGAGACCCAGTACTTC,CASSGKEYRETQYF,-,-,TRBJ2-5,TRBV6-1
TGCAGCGTTGTGTGCACCAGGGACAGGGATTCGGGGGGGTACAACGAGCAGTACTTC,CSVVCTRDRDSGGYNEQYF,-,-,TRBJ2-7,TRBV29-1
TGTGCCAGCAGCCCCCCTAGCGGCTCCTACGAGCAGTACTTC,CASSPPSGSYEQYF,TRBD2,-,TRBJ2-7,TRBV14
TGTGCCAGCAGTGAACGAGAGAGGCTAGCGGGAGGGGGGTGTGAGACCCAGTACTTC,CASSERERLAGGGCETQYF,TRBD2,-,TRBJ2-5,TRBV2
TGTGCCAGCAGCCAAGAGTTGAGCGGAGGGGCCTACGAGCAGTACTTC,CASSQELSGGAYEQYF,-,few,TRBJ2-7,TRBV4-2
TGCGCCAGCAGCTTGTGGGACAGGGGTAGCTCTGGGGCCAACGTCCTGACTTTC,CASSLWDRGSSGANVLTF,TRBD1,once,TRBJ2-6,TRBV5-1
TGTGCCTGGATATTCCCCGACAGCTCTGGAAACACCATATATTTT,CAWIFPDSSGNTIYF,-,-,TRBJ1-3,TRBV30
TGTGCCAGCAGCTGGTCGGCGGGGACTAGCGGGGGGCATACGCAGTATTTT,CASSWSAGTSGGHTQYF,TRBD2,-,TRBJ2-3,TRBV5-6
TGTGCCAGTAGTATAGGACGGCGGAGGGGCTACACCTTC,CASSIGRRRGYTF,-,-,TRBJ1-2,TRBV19
TGTGCCAGCGCACCGGCAGGGAACTATGGCTACACCTTC,CASAPAGNYGYTF,-,-,TRBJ1-2,TRBV7-2
TGTGCCAGCTCAGGGGCCCAGGGAACCGAGCAGTACTTC,CASSGAQGTEQYF,-,-,TRBJ2-7,TRBV18
TGTGCCAGCAGCTTAGGGACAGGGGGAACTTCGTACAATGAGCAGTTCTTC,CASSLGTGGTSYNEQFF,TRBD1,-,TRBJ2-1,TRBV5-6
TGTGCCAGCAGCCCCTCCCAAGAGGGCCCTCCAGCCAAAAACATTCAGTACTTC,CASSPSQEGPPAKNIQYF,-,-,TRBJ2-4,TRBV14
TGTGCCAGCAGTCCTACAGGGGCGGGCAATCAGCCCCAGCATTTT,CASSPTGAGNQPQHF,TRBD1,few,TRBJ1-5,TRBV6-5
TGTGCCAGCTCACCAGCGACAGGGCTCCGGAACACCGGGGAGCTGTTTTTT,CASSPATGLRNTGELFF,TRBD1,-,TRBJ2-2,TRBV18
TGTGCCAGCAGTTCACCAGTCGATGAGCAGTTCTTC,CASSSPVDEQFF,-,few,TRBJ2-1,TRBV27
TGTGCCAGCAGCGCTAGCGGGAGGTTGGGAGGGACCCAGTACTTC,CASSASGRLGGTQYF,TRBD2,-,TRBJ2-5,TRBV6-1
TGTGCCAGCAATCGGACAGGGGGCGGGAATGAAAAACTGTTTTTT,CASNRTGGGNEKLFF,TRBD1,-,TRBJ1-4,TRBV28
TGTGCCACCAGGGTCAGGGGGCAAGAGACCCAGTACTTC,CATRVRGQETQYF,TRBD1,-,TRBJ2-5,TRBV15
TGCGCCAGCAGCCAGAGCGGGGTAGCCAAAAACATTCAGTACTTC,CASSQSGVAKNIQYF,TRBD2,-,TRBJ2-4,TRBV4-3
TGTGCCAGCAGTAAAGTAGCGGGAAGGGGAAATGAGCAGTTCTTC,CASSKVAGRGNEQFF,TRBD2,-,TRBJ2-1,TRBV27
TGTGCCAGCAGCAAACGGACAGGGGCCGAGCAGTACTTC,CASSKRTGAEQYF,TRBD1,-,TRBJ2-7,TRBV11-2
TGTGCCAGTAGTATACGACTAGCCGGCACCGGGGAGCTGTTTTTT,CASSIRLAGTGELFF,TRBD2,-,TRBJ2-2,TRBV19
TGTGCCAGCAGCCAGCCCGGAAGAGGTCAGCCCCAGCATTTT,CASSQPGRGQPQHF,-,-,TRBJ1-5,TRBV4-2
TGCAGCGTTGTGGTAGGGGGTGAACGAACTGAAGCTTTCTTT,CSVVVGGERTEAFF,-,-,TRBJ1-1,TRBV29-1
TGTGCCAGCAGCTTAGGGCGCGTGAACGAGCAGTACTTC,CASSLGRVNEQYF,-,-,TRBJ2-7,TRBV7-3
TGTGCCAGCAGCTTAACAATCACAGAACACAATGAGCAGTTCTTC,CASSLTITEHNEQFF,-,once,TRBJ2-1,TRBV7-2
TGTGCCAGCAGTTTATCGGGAGCCCAGAGCCCGAAGGGCTACGAGCAGTACTTC,CASSLSGAQSPKGYEQYF,-,-,TRBJ2-7,TRBV27
TGTGCCATCAGTCCGACCGGGGATGGCTACACCTTC,CAISPTGDGYTF,-,-,TRBJ1-2,TRBV10-3
TGTGCCAGCAGCTTAGCAGGGGGTAATGAAAAACTGTTTTTT,CASSLAGGNEKLFF,TRBD1,-,TRBJ1-4,TRBV11-2
TGTGCCAGCAGTTCGCTCCAGATAAGACAGGGGGCCAATGGTACTAATGAAAAACTGTTTTTT,CASSSLQIRQGANGTNEKLFF,TRBD1,-,TRBJ1-4,TRBV27